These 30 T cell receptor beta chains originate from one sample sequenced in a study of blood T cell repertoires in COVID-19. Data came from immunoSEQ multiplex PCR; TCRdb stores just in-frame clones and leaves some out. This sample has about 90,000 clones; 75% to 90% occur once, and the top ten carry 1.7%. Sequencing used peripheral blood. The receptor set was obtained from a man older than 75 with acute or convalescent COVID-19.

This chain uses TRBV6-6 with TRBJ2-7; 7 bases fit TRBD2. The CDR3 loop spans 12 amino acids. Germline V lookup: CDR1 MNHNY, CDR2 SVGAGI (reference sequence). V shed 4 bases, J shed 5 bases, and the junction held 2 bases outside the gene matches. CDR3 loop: CASSWGTNEQYF. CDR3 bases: TGTGCCAGCAGTTGGGGGACTAACGAGCAGTACTTC.

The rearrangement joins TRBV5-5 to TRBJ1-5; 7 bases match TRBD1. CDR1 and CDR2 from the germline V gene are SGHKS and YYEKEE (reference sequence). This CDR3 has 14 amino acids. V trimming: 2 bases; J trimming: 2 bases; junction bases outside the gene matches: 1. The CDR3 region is CASSFTGGNQPQHF. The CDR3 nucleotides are TGTGCCAGCAGCTTCACAGGGGGCAATCAGCCCCAGCATTTT. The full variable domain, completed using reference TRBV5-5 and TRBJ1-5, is DAGVTQSPTHLIKTRGQQVTLRCSPISGHKSVSWYQQVLGQGPQFIFQYYEKEERGRGNFPDRFSARQFPNYSSELNVNALLLGDSALYLCASSFTGGNQPQHFGDGTRLSIL.

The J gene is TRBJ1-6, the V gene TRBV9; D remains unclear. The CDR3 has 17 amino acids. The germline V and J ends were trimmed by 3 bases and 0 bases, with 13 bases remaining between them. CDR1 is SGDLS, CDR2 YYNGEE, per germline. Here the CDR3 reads CASSGYLEGSYNSPLHF. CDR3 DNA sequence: TGTGCCAGCAGCGGATACCTGGAGGGCTCCTATAATTCACCCCTCCACTTT.

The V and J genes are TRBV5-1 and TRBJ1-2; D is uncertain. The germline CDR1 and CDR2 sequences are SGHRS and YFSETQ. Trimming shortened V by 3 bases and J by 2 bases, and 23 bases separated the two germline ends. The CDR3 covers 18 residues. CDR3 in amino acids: CASSSGGGSSAINYGYTF. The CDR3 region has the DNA TGCGCCAGCAGCTCGGGAGGCGGGTCCTCAGCGATCAACTATGGCTACACCTTC.

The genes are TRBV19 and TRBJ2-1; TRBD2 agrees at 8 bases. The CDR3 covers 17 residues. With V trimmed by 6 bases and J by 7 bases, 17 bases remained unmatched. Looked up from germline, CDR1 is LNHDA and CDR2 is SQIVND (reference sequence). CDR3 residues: CASSTYLSGNSVNEQFF. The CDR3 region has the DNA TGTGCCAGTAGCACGTACCTTAGCGGGAACTCAGTAAATGAGCAGTTCTTC.

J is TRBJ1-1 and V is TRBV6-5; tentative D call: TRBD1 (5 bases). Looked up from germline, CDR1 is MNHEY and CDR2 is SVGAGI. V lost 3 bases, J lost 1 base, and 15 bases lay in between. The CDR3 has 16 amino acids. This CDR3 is CASSYGGWQGNTEAFF. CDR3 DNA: TGTGCCAGCAGTTATGGGGGGTGGCAGGGGAACACTGAAGCTTTCTTT.

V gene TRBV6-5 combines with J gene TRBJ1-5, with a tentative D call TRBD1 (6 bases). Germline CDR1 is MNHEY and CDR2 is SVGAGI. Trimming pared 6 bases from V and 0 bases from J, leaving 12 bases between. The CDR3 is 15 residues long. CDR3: CASRPGQYSNQPQHF. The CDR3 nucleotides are TGTGCCAGCAGACCCGGACAGTATAGCAATCAGCCCCAGCATTTT.

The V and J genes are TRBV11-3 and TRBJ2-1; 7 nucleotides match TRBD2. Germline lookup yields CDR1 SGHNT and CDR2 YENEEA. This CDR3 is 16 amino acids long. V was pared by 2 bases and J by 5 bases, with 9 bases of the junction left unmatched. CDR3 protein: CASSLYGGSGHNEQFF. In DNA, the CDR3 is TGTGCCAGCAGCTTATATGGCGGGAGTGGTCACAATGAGCAGTTCTTC.

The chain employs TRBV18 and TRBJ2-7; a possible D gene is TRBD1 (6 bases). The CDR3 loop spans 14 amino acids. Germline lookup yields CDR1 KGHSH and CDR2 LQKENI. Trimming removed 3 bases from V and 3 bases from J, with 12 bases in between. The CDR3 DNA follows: TGTGCCAGCTCACCCATCCGGGACATCTACGAGCAGTACTTC. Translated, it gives CASSPIRDIYEQYF.

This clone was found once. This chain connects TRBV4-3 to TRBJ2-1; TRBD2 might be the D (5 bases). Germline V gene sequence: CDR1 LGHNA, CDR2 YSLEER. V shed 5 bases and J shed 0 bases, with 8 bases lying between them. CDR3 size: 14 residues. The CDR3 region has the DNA TGCGCCAGCAGCTCGGGGAGCTCCTACAATGAGCAGTTCTTC. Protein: CASSSGSSYNEQFF.

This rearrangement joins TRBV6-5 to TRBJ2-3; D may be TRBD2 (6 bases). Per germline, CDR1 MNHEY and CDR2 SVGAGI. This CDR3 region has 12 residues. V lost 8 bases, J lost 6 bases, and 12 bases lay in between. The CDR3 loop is CASGPSADTQYF. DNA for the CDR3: TGTGCCAGCGGTCCTAGCGCTGATACGCAGTATTTT.

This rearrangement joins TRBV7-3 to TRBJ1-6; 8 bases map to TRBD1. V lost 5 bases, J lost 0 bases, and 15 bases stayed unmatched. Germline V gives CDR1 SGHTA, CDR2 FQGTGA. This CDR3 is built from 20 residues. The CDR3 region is CASSPSADRDPSSYNSPLHF. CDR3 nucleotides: TGTGCCAGCAGCCCCAGCGCGGACAGGGACCCGAGCTCCTATAATTCACCCCTCCACTTT.

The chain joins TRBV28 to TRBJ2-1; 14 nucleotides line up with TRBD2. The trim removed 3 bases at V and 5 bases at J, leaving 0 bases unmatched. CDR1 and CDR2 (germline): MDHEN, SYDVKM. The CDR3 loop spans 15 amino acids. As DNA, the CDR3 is TGTGCCAGCAGTTTGGGACTAGCGGGAGACAATGAGCAGTTCTTC. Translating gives CASSLGLAGDNEQFF.

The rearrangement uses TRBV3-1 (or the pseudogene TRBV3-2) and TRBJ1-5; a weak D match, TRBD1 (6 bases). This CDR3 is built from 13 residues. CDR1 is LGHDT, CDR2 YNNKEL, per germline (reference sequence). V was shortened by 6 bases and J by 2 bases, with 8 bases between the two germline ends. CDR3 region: CASSNRGNQPQHF. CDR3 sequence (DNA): TGTGCCAGCAGTAACAGGGGCAATCAGCCCCAGCATTTT.

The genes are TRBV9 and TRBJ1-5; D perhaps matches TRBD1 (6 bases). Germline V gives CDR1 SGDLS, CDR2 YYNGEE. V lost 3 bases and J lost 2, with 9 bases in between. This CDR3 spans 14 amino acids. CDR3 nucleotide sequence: TGTGCCAGCAGCGCGGACAGCGGCAATCAGCCCCAGCATTTT. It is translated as CASSADSGNQPQHF.

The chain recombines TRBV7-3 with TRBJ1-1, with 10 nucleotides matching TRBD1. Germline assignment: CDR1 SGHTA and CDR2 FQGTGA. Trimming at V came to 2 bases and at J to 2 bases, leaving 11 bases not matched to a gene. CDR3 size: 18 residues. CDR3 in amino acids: CASSLPRQGASLNTEAFF. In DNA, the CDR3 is TGTGCCAGCAGCTTACCCCGACAGGGGGCTTCACTTAACACTGAAGCTTTCTTT. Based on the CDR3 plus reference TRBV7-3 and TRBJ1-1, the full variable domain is GAGVSQTPSNKVTEKGKYVELRCDPISGHTALYWYRQSLGQGPEFLIYFQGTGAADDSGLPNDRFFAVRPEGSVSTLKIQRTERGDSAVYLCASSLPRQGASLNTEAFFGQGTRLTVV.

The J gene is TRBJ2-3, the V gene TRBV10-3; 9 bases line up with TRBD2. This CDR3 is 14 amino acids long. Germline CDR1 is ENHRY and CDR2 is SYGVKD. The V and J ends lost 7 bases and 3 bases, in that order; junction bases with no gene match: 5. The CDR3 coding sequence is TGTGCCATCAAGGCTAGCGGGAAGACAGATACGCAGTATTTT. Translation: CAIKASGKTDTQYF.

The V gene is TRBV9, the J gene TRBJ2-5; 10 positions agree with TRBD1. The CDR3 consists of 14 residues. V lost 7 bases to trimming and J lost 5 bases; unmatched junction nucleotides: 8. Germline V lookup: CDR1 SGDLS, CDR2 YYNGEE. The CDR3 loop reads CASYRDRGRETQYF. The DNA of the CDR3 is TGTGCCAGCTACCGGGACAGGGGCCGGGAGACCCAGTACTTC.

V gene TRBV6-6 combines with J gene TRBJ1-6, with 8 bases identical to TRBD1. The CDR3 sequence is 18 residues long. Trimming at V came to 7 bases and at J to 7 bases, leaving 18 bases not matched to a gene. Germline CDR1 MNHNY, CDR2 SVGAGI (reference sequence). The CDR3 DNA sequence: TGTGCCAGCAATAGATCCGGGACAGGAGGACTTACGAATTCACCCCTCCACTTT. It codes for CASNRSGTGGLTNSPLHF.

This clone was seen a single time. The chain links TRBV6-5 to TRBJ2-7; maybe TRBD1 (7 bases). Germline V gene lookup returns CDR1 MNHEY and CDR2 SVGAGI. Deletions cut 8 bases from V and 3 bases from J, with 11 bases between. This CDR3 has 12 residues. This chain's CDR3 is CASAGQLYEQYF. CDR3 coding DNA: TGTGCCAGCGCGGGACAGCTCTACGAGCAGTACTTC.

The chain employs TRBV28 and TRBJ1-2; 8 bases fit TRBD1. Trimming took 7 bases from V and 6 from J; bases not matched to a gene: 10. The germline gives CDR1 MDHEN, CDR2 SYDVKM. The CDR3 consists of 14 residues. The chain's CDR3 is CASIPGQALHGYTF. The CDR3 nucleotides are TGTGCCAGCATTCCGGGACAGGCCCTCCATGGCTACACCTTC.

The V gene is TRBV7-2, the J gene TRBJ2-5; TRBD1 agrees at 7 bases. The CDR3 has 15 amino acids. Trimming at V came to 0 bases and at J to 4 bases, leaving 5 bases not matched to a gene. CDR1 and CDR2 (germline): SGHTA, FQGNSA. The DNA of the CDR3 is TGTGCCAGCAGCTTAGCGGGACAGCAAGTAGAGACCCAGTACTTC. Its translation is CASSLAGQQVETQYF.

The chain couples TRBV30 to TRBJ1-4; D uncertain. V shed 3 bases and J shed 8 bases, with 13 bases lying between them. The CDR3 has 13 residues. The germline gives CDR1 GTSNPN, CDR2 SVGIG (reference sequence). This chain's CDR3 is CAWSAGSSEKLFF. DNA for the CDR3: TGTGCCTGGAGCGCGGGCTCATCCGAAAAACTGTTTTTT.

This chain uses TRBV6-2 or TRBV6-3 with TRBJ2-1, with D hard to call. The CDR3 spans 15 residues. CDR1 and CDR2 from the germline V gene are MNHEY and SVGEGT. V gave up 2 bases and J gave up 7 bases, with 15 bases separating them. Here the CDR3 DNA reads TGTGCCAGCAGTTACGACTTGATCAACTTAAATGAGCAGTTCTTC. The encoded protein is CASSYDLINLNEQFF.

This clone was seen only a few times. CDR3 residues: CASSEGGSGANVLTF. The CDR3 nucleotides read TGTGCCAGCAGTGAGGGGGGCTCTGGGGCCAACGTCCTGACTTTC. This sequence joins TRBV6-4 and TRBJ2-6; weak D call: TRBD2 (6 bases). Trimming removed 3 bases from V and 0 bases from J, with 6 bases in between. The CDR3 is made up of 15 amino acids. Germline V gives CDR1 MRHNA, CDR2 SNTAGT.

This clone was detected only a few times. The CDR3 sequence: CASSLARASGSGEQFF. CDR3 DNA sequence: TGTGCCAGCAGCTTAGCGCGGGCTAGCGGGAGTGGTGAGCAGTTCTTC. The genes are TRBV7-9 and TRBJ2-1; 10 nucleotides agree with TRBD2. V dropped 0 bases and J dropped 9; count of bases not matched to a gene: 8. The germline V gene has CDR1 SEHNR and CDR2 FQNEAQ (reference sequence). The CDR3 covers 16 residues.

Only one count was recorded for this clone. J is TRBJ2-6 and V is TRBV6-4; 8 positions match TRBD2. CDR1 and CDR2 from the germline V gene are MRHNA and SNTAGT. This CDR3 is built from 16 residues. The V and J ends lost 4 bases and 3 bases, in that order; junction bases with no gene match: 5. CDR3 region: CASSAAGGGGANVLTF. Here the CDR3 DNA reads TGTGCCAGCAGTGCCGCGGGGGGCGGTGGGGCCAACGTCCTGACTTTC.

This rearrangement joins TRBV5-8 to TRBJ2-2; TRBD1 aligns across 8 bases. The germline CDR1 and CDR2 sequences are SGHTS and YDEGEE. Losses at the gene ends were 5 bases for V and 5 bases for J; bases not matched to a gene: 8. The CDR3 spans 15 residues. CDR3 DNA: TGTGCCAGCAGAGGACGACAGGGGAGAACCGGGGAGCTGTTTTTT. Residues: CASRGRQGRTGELFF.

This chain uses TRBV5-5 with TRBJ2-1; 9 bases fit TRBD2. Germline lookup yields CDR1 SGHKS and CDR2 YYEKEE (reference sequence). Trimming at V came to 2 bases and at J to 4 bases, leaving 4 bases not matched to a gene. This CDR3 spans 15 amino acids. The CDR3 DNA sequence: TGTGCCAGCAGCTTCGGCGGGAGGGCATACAATGAGCAGTTCTTC. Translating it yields CASSFGGRAYNEQFF.

DNA for the CDR3: TGTGCCAGCAGCCAAGATAGACCAGCGGGGGAGACCCAGTACTTC. Amino acids: CASSQDRPAGETQYF. The genes are TRBV3-1 (or the pseudogene TRBV3-2) and TRBJ2-5, with TRBD2 matching over 7 bases. This CDR3 comprises 15 residues. V trimming: 0 bases; J trimming: 5 bases; junction bases outside the gene matches: 6. Germline-derived CDR1 and CDR2 are LGHDT and YNNKEL (reference sequence).